What follows are 10 T cell receptor beta chains derived from one specimen sequenced in a study of OX40 agonist ivuxolimab in advanced cancers. Measured with immunoSEQ multiplex PCR; TCRdb has only the in-frame clones, and not every one. This sample has roughly 60,000 clones; 86% occur once, and the top ten carry more than 3%. Sequencing used CD4+ or CD8+ T cells sorted from blood, obtained in a trial of the OX40 agonist ivuxolimab. These receptors came from an adult with an advanced solid tumor such as melanoma, head and neck, liver or kidney cancer.

The chain links TRBV7-2 to TRBJ1-2; a possible D gene is TRBD1 (6 bases). Germline V gives CDR1 SGHTA, CDR2 FQGNSA. V was trimmed by 3 bases and J by 8 bases, leaving 19 bases between them. The CDR3 runs 15 residues. The CDR3 sequence is CASSFSPSGGEGYTF. In nucleotides, the CDR3 is TGTGCCAGCAGCTTTTCGCCTTCGGGGGGCGAAGGCTACACCTTC.

The genes are TRBV18 and TRBJ2-7, with D unclear. The CDR3 consists of 14 residues. Trimming left V 6 bases short and J 2 bases short, with 14 bases between. Germline V gene data show CDR1 as KGHSH and CDR2 as LQKENI. The CDR3 spells CASSDTVRPYEQYF. CDR3 nucleotides: TGTGCCAGCTCGGATACGGTCCGCCCCTACGAGCAGTACTTC.

The V gene is TRBV5-1, the J gene TRBJ1-2; TRBD1 aligns across 9 bases. The CDR3 is 14 amino acids. Germline lookup yields CDR1 SGHRS and CDR2 YFSETQ. With 5 bases clipped from V and 5 bases from J, the junction kept 7 bases outside the gene matches. The CDR3 spells CASRSTGGLYGYTF. The CDR3 DNA follows: TGCGCCAGCAGGTCGACAGGGGGGCTTTATGGCTACACCTTC.

The J gene is TRBJ2-5, the V gene TRBV28; D is unresolved. The CDR3 runs to 13 residues. Looked up from germline, CDR1 is MDHEN and CDR2 is SYDVKM. Trimming removed 2 bases from V and 3 bases from J, with 7 bases in between. The CDR3 sequence is CASSLVSKETQYF. The CDR3 DNA reads TGTGCCAGCAGTTTAGTTTCAAAAGAGACCCAGTACTTC.

This clone occurred once. This chain uses TRBV10-3 with TRBJ2-7; tentative D call: TRBD2 (6 bases). Between the trimmed V and J ends, which lost 4 bases and 7 bases, there was a span of 23 bases. The CDR3 loop spans 16 amino acids. The V gene's germline CDR1 is ENHRY and CDR2 SYGVKD. The CDR3 DNA is TGTGCCATCAGTGGGGGCAAGGGCGGCGGGGCTGAGGAGCAGTACTTC. Its translation: CAISGGKGGGAEEQYF.

The chain links TRBV28 to TRBJ1-2; TRBD1 agrees at 7 bases. CDR3 length: 13 residues. Germline lookup yields CDR1 MDHEN and CDR2 SYDVKM. The ends lost 6 bases at V and 2 bases at J; junction bases unmatched: 3. The CDR3 loop reads CASSSQGNYGYTF. As DNA, the CDR3 is TGTGCCAGCAGCTCACAGGGGAACTATGGCTACACCTTC.

V is TRBV5-1 and J is TRBJ2-2; D ambiguous. Germline V lookup: CDR1 SGHRS, CDR2 YFSETQ. The CDR3 loop spans 14 amino acids. The V end lost 5 bases, the J end lost 0 bases, and 8 bases lay between the germline ends. CDR3 DNA sequence: TGCGCCAGCAGTGACCCCTCGAACACCGGGGAGCTGTTTTTT. It is translated as CASSDPSNTGELFF. Supplemented by reference TRBV5-1 and TRBJ2-2, the full variable domain reads KAGVTQTPRYLIKTRGQQVTLSCSPISGHRSVSWYQQTPGQGLQFLFEYFSETQRNKGNFPGRFSGRQFSNSRSEMNVSTLELGDSALYLCASSDPSNTGELFFGEGSRLTVL.

This chain connects TRBV6-9 to TRBJ2-7; possibly TRBD1 for D (6 bases). There are 14 residues in the CDR3. V gave up 6 bases and J gave up 5 bases, with 17 bases separating them. Germline-derived CDR1 and CDR2 are MNHGY and SVAAGI. The CDR3 DNA is TGTGCCAGCAGCCCCCCGACAGGTCCAAACGAGCAGTACTTC. Translation: CASSPPTGPNEQYF.

The chain has TRBV2 and TRBJ1-3; D gene unclear. This CDR3 region has 14 residues. Germline lookup yields CDR1 SNHLY and CDR2 FYNNEI. Trimming took 3 bases from V and 0 from J, leaving 6 bases between them. CDR3 DNA: TGTGCCAGCAGTGACCTGTCCTCTGGAAACACCATATATTTT. Its translation: CASSDLSSGNTIYF.

The chain employs TRBV6-5 and TRBJ1-1; tentative D call: TRBD1 (6 bases). CDR3 length equals 13 residues. The V and J ends lost 6 bases and 3 bases respectively, with 11 bases between them. Germline V gene lookup returns CDR1 MNHEY and CDR2 SVGAGI. The CDR3 loop reads CASRQDRDTEAFF. The CDR3 DNA follows: TGTGCCAGCAGACAGGACAGAGACACTGAAGCTTTCTTT.